Listed below are T cell receptor beta chains from one sample, sequenced in a study of cytomegalovirus exposure and HLA in healthy donors. The method was immunoSEQ multiplex PCR; TCRdb's version includes in-frame clones alone and lacks a portion of them. The table lists over 150,000 clones, 65% to 85% of them singletons. The sample taken for sequencing was PBMCs. The receptors stem from a boy aged 2-15 years in good health and CMV-seronegative. The CDR3 runs from the conserved cysteine through the conserved F or W. D genes are given only for firm matches. Size tells how often a clone was seen (once, few, many) or the class of an expanded clone, and some rows leave it out.

clone_size	j_call	d_call	v_call	cdr3_aa	cdr3_nt
.	TRBJ2-7	.	TRBV5-1	CASSPDSGEQYF	TGCGCCAGCAGCCCGGATTCGGGGGAGCAGTACTTC
.	TRBJ2-2	.	TRBV21-1	CASSKDRNRGAVF	TGTGCCAGCAGCAAAGATAGGAACCGGGGAGCTGTTTTT
.	TRBJ1-2	.	TRBV19	CASSQTPGGHYGYTF	TGTGCCAGTAGCCAAACTCCGGGGGGACACTATGGCTACACCTTC
.	TRBJ2-1	.	TRBV2	CASSEASLGTLQGEQFF	TGTGCCAGCAGTGAAGCCTCCCTAGGAACATTGCAGGGTGAGCAGTTCTTC
once	TRBJ2-7	.	TRBV5-4	CASSAGSDEQYF	TGTGCCAGCAGCGCCGGGAGTGACGAGCAGTACTTC
.	TRBJ1-5	TRBD1	TRBV19	CASSMGTGGDQPQHF	TGTGCCAGTAGTATGGGGACAGGGGGCGATCAGCCCCAGCATTTT
.	TRBJ2-7	.	TRBV19	CASSIELNPSYEQYF	TGTGCCAGTAGTATTGAACTCAACCCCTCCTACGAGCAGTACTTC
.	TRBJ1-3	TRBD1	TRBV6-1	CASSETGIGGNTIYF	TGTGCCAGCAGTGAGACAGGGATAGGAGGAAACACCATATATTTT
.	TRBJ2-1	TRBD1	TRBV7-9	CASSRRAGGNNEQFF	TGTGCCAGCAGCCGACGAGCAGGGGGCAACAATGAGCAGTTCTTC
.	TRBJ2-1	.	TRBV6-1	CASSDLGAGSSYNEQFF	TGTGCCAGCAGTGATTTAGGGGCGGGGAGCTCCTACAATGAGCAGTTCTTC
.	TRBJ1-1	.	TRBV5-1	CASSPSALNTEAFF	TGCGCCAGCAGCCCCTCAGCGTTGAACACTGAAGCTTTCTTT
.	TRBJ2-7	.	TRBV5-1	CASSDDSTYEQYF	TGCGCCAGCAGCGACGACAGCACGTACGAGCAGTACTTC
.	TRBJ1-4	.	TRBV29-1	CSVEQDSSEKLFF	TGCAGCGTTGAACAGGACAGTTCGGAAAAACTGTTTTTT
.	TRBJ2-1	.	TRBV19	CASSIDGYNEQFF	TGTGCCAGTAGTATAGACGGCTACAATGAGCAGTTCTTC
few	TRBJ2-5	TRBD2	TRBV9	CASSVVGTGGRETQYF	TGTGCCAGCAGCGTAGTAGGGACGGGGGGGCGAGAGACCCAGTACTTC
.	TRBJ2-3	TRBD2	TRBV29-1	CSVPQAGGPIDTQYF	TGCAGCGTACCCCAAGCGGGAGGGCCCATAGATACGCAGTATTTT
.	TRBJ1-4	.	TRBV28	CASSLLQPETNEKLFF	TGTGCCAGCAGTTTATTACAGCCAGAAACTAATGAAAAACTGTTTTTT
.	TRBJ2-2	TRBD1	TRBV5-6	CASSWGQDSTGELFF	TGTGCCAGCAGCTGGGGACAGGATTCCACCGGGGAGCTGTTTTTT
.	TRBJ2-4	.	TRBV15	CATSRPYRTLAKNIQYF	TGTGCCACCAGCAGACCATACAGAACCCTAGCCAAAAACATTCAGTACTTC
.	TRBJ2-5	.	TRBV6-1	CASSEASGNQETQYF	TGTGCCAGCAGTGAAGCTTCCGGGAACCAAGAGACCCAGTACTTC
few	TRBJ2-3	TRBD2	TRBV7-2	CASSAVGGGLAGNTDTQYF	TGTGCCAGCAGCGCCGTGGGGGGCGGACTAGCGGGTAATACAGATACGCAGTATTTT
.	TRBJ2-7	TRBD2	TRBV5-1	CASSLLTSGYEQYF	TGCGCCAGCAGCTTGCTCACTAGCGGGTACGAGCAGTACTTC
.	TRBJ1-4	.	TRBV6-6	CASSYEGRKLFF	TGTGCCAGCAGTTACGAGGGCCGGAAACTGTTTTTT